These 7 T cell receptor beta chains came from one sample sequenced in a study of T cell responses to AZD1222 COVID-19 vaccine. The assay was immunoSEQ multiplex PCR, and TCRdb's table has in-frame clones only and misses some. In the table there are fewer than 150,000 clones, roughly 90% of which are singletons. This material consisted of peripheral blood, taken on day 0 of AZD1222 vaccination. The receptors were gathered from an adult in good health.

The chain joins TRBV28 to TRBJ2-7; 7 bases line up with TRBD2. J was trimmed by 3 bases and V by 4 bases; bases with no gene match: 9. Germline CDR1 and CDR2: MDHEN and SYDVKM. This CDR3 has 15 amino acids. DNA for the CDR3: TGTGCCAGCAGTTCTATAGCGGGCGAAATCTACGAGCAGTACTTC. Amino acids: CASSSIAGEIYEQYF.

The V gene is TRBV15, the J gene TRBJ2-7; TRBD2 agrees at 8 bases. The CDR3 consists of 13 residues. Germline assignment: CDR1 LNHNV and CDR2 YYDKDF (reference sequence). V gave up 4 bases and J gave up 3 bases; unmatched junction bases: 2. The CDR3 nucleotides read TGTGCCACCAGCAACGGGGGGGTCTACGAGCAGTACTTC. Translation gives CATSNGGVYEQYF.

The rearrangement links TRBV6-5 to TRBJ2-1; no clear D. Germline V gene data show CDR1 as MNHEY and CDR2 as SVGAGI. V was shortened by 0 bases and J by 4 bases, with 13 bases between the two germline ends. There are 16 residues in the CDR3. CDR3 region: CASSYSMRSRYNEQFF. Written as DNA, the CDR3 is TGTGCCAGCAGTTACTCGATGCGTTCGCGATACAATGAGCAGTTCTTC.

This CDR3 is CASTLQGFNGEAFF. The DNA for the CDR3 is TGTGCCAGCACCCTACAGGGGTTCAACGGTGAAGCTTTCTTT. The chain combines TRBV7-9 with TRBJ1-1, with 7 bases matching TRBD1. V lost 7 bases and J lost 7; bases outside the gene matches: 12. This CDR3 spans 14 amino acids. The germline CDR1 and CDR2 sequences are SEHNR and FQNEAQ (reference sequence).

This chain connects TRBV27 to TRBJ1-1; 11 bases map to TRBD1. The length of the CDR3 is 15 residues. Germline V lookup: CDR1 MNHEY, CDR2 SMNVEV (reference sequence). Unmatched junction bases numbered 10, after V lost 2 bases and J lost 11 bases. CDR3 sequence (DNA): TGTGCCAGCAGTTTACGGGACAGGGGGGGCGTTCGGGCTTTCTTT. This translates into CASSLRDRGGVRAFF.

In its sample, this clone was seen once. This chain joins TRBV6-5 and TRBJ2-2, with a tentative D call TRBD2 (6 bases). Germline CDR1 and CDR2: MNHEY and SVGAGI. The CDR3 spans 15 residues. V lost 7 bases and J 2 bases, leaving 14 bases between the germline ends. The CDR3 is CASKAGGANTGELFF. The CDR3 nucleotides are TGTGCCAGCAAGGCTGGCGGGGCAAACACCGGGGAGCTGTTTTTT.

This clone has just a few counts. The rearrangement uses TRBV13 and TRBJ2-1; D is ambiguous. Germline assignment: CDR1 PRHDT and CDR2 FYEKMQ (reference sequence). This CDR3 comprises 13 residues. V was clipped by 6 bases and J by 8 bases, with 14 bases between them. CDR3 nucleotides: TGTGCCAGCAGTAGTCCGGGCGGCCATGAGCAGTTCTTC. This translates into CASSSPGGHEQFF.